This TCR beta chain appears in the sequencing data of a study of early T cells in non-severe SARS-CoV-2 infection. Study overall: Alpha and beta chains were unpaired, from unsorted whole-blood bulk RNA. Study-wide results and caveats: Comparison of clonotypes with VDJdb favored anti-spike CD8 responses while missing private and CD4 specificities.

This CDR3 has 16 residues. Germline CDR1 LGHDT, CDR2 YNNKEL (reference sequence). Trimming at V came to 4 bases and at J to 1 base, leaving 4 bases not matched to a gene. Unique molecular identifiers (one per individual cDNA molecule) were attached. TCRdb re-called the 5' RACE reads with MiXCR, one entry per CDR3 protein. This repertoire shows tens of thousands of distinct CDR3 sequences, around an eighth found once; its top ten account for around 3%. Notes on this clonotype: Its antigen is currently unknown.

The source is an adult who was a healthcare worker with PCR-confirmed SARS-CoV-2 infection or an uninfected control (not recorded which). The rearrangement joins TRBV3-1 to TRBJ2-5, with 12 bases identical to TRBD2. What was sequenced was whole blood. The CDR3 reads CASSRGLAGIQETQYF. The CDR3 nucleotides read TGTGCCAGCAGCCGTGGACTAGCGGGAATCCAAGAGACCCAGTACTTC.